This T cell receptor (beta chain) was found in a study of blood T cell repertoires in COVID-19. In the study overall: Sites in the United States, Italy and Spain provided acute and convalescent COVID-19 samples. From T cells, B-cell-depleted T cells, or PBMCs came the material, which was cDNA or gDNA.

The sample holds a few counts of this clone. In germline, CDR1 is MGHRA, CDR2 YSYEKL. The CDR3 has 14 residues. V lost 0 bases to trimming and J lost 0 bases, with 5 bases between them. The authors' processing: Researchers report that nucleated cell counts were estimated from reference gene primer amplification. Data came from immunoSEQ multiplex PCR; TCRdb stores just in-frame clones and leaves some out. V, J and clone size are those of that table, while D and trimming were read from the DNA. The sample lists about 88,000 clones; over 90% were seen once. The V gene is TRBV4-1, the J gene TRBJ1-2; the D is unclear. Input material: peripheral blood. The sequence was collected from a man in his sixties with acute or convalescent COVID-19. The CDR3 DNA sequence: TGCGCCAGCAGCCAAGACAGCGCTAACTATGGCTACACCTTC. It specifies CASSQDSANYGYTF.